The clone carrying this TCR beta chain was observed a few times. The antigen is unknown. The data stem from a study of identical twins. Broader study findings: Models predicted less out-of-frame TCR alpha sharing in monozygotic twins than was found. For out-of-frame beta sequences, excess twin sharing was weaker.

V lost 1 base and J lost 0, with 10 bases in between. The CDR3 is 14 amino acids. Germline values: CDR1 DFQATT, CDR2 SNEGSKA (reference sequence). The authors used template switching to add a universal primer site and gave cDNA unique molecular identifiers. Each CDR3 protein gets one entry after TCRdb re-called the 5' RACE reads with MiXCR. Seen here are just over 500,000 distinct CDR3 sequences, 22% observed once, and the top ten hold about 0.99%. The same sample was also used in a study of T cells expressing NK-cell markers. This second report adds: Out of eight donors sequenced, seven tested HCMV-seropositive and the remaining one seronegative.

The chain links TRBV20-1 to TRBJ2-7; D is unclear. The origin of this receptor is a woman between 18 and 29 years old in good health. Sequencing was performed on CD4+ T cells sorted from blood. CDR3 residues: CSARVPLSSYEQYF. The CDR3 DNA follows: TGCAGTGCTAGAGTTCCCCTAAGCTCCTACGAGCAGTACTTC.